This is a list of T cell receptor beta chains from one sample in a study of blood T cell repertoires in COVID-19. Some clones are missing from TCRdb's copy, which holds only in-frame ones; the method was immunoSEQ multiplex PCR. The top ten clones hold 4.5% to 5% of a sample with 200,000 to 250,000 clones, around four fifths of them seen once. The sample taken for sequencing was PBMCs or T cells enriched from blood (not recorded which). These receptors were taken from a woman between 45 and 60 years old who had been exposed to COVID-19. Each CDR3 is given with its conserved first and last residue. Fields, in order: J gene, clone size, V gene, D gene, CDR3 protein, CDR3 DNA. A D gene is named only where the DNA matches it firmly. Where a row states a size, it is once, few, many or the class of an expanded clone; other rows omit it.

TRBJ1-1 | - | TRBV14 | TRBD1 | CASSLRVQGDTEAFF | TGTGCCAGCAGCCTTAGGGTACAGGGGGACACTGAAGCTTTCTTT
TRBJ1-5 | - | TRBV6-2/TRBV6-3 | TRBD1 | CASSLDTGGGQPQHF | TGTGCCAGCAGCTTGGATACAGGGGGGGGACAGCCCCAGCATTTT
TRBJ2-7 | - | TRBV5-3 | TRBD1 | CARSQDRAPGEQYF | TGTGCCAGAAGCCAGGACAGGGCGCCCGGTGAGCAGTACTTC
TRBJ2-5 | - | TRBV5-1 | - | CASSSAGPNGETQYF | TGCGCCAGCAGCTCCGCGGGGCCGAACGGGGAGACCCAGTACTTC
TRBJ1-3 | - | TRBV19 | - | CASRRTLILENTIYF | TGTGCCAGTAGGAGGACACTGATCCTGGAGAACACCATATATTTT
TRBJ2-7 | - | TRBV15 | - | CATSTRGGLPYEQYF | TGTGCCACCAGCACCCGAGGAGGGCTCCCCTACGAGCAGTACTTC
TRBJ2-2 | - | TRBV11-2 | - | CASSLALNTGELFF | TGTGCCAGCAGCTTAGCCTTAAACACCGGGGAGCTGTTTTTT
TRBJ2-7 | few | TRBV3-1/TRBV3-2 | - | CASSPLGGYEQYF | TGTGCCAGCAGCCCATTAGGAGGTTACGAGCAGTACTTC
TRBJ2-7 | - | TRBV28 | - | CASSSSGSSYEQYF | TGTGCCAGCAGCTCATCCGGGAGCTCCTACGAGCAGTACTTC
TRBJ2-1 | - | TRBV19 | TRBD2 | CASSVLAGNYNEQFF | TGTGCCAGTAGTGTCCTAGCGGGGAACTACAATGAGCAGTTCTTC
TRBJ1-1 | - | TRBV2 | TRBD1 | CASRRDRRGNTEAFF | TGTGCCAGCAGAAGGGACAGGAGAGGGAACACTGAAGCTTTCTTT
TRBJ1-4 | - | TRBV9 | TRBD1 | CASSPTGVWEKLFF | TGTGCCAGCAGCCCCACAGGGGTGTGGGAAAAACTGTTTTTT
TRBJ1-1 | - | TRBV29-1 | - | CSVQRTGWPEAFF | TGCAGCGTTCAACGAACAGGGTGGCCTGAAGCTTTCTTT
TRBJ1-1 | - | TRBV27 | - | CASSAGSGSSEAFF | TGTGCCAGCAGTGCCGGATCAGGGTCGAGTGAAGCTTTCTTT
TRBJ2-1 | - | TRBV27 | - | CASSLTGVNEQFF | TGTGCCAGCAGTTTGACGGGGGTGAATGAGCAGTTCTTC
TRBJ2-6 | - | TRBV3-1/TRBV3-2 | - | CASSPLGALSGANVLTF | TGTGCCAGCAGCCCGTTGGGGGCGTTATCTGGGGCCAACGTCCTGACTTTC
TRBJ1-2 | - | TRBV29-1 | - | CSAPGASGTSGYTF | TGCAGCGCCCCGGGTGCCTCTGGGACTAGCGGCTACACCTTC
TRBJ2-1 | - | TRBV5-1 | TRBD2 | CASSALAGGQNEQFF | TGCGCCAGCAGCGCCCTAGCGGGGGGGCAAAATGAGCAGTTCTTC
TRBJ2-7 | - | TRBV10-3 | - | CAISATDYEQYF | TGTGCCATCAGTGCCACAGACTACGAGCAGTACTTC
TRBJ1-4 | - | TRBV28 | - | CASSFRRANEKLFF | TGTGCCAGCAGTTTCCGCCGCGCTAATGAAAAACTGTTTTTT
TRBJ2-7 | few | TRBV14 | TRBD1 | CASSYGQGYEQYF | TGTGCCAGCAGCTACGGACAGGGATACGAGCAGTACTTC
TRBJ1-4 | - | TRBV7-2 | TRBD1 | CASSLFGQGVEKLFF | TGTGCCAGCAGCTTATTCGGACAGGGGGTTGAAAAACTGTTTTTT
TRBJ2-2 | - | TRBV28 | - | CASSPPMAGLNTGELFF | TGTGCCAGCAGTCCCCCCATGGCAGGGCTGAACACCGGGGAGCTGTTTTTT
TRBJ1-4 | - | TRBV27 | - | CASSHNTQSVNEKLFF | TGTGCCAGCAGTCACAACACTCAGAGCGTTAATGAAAAACTGTTTTTT
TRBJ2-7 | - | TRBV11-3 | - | CASSSTGFGAYEQYF | TGTGCCAGCAGCTCGACAGGTTTTGGGGCCTACGAGCAGTACTTC
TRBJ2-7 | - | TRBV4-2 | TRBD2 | CASSPGRGVDPYEQYF | TGTGCCAGCAGCCCCGGCCGGGGGGTGGACCCCTACGAGCAGTACTTC
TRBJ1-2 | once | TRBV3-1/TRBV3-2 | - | CASSQDGRLYGYTF | TGTGCCAGCAGCCAAGATGGGAGGCTCTATGGCTACACCTTC
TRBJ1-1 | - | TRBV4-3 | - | CASSQEESREAFF | TGCGCCAGCAGCCAAGAGGAGTCTCGGGAAGCTTTCTTT
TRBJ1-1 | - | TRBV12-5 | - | CASGPGREFMNTEAFF | TGTGCTAGTGGCCCCGGGAGGGAGTTCATGAACACTGAAGCTTTCTTT
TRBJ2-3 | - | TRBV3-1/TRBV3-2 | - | CASSRAGDTQYF | TGTGCCAGCAGCCGTGCGGGGGATACGCAGTATTTT
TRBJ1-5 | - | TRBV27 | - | CASSYRRGGNQPQHF | TGTGCCAGCAGTTACCGCCGGGGGGGCAATCAGCCCCAGCATTTT
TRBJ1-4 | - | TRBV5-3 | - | CARSPKKLFF | TGTGCCAGAAGTCCCAAAAAACTGTTTTTT
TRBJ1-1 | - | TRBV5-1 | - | CASSPGDTEAFF | TGCGCCAGCAGCCCGGGTGATACTGAAGCTTTCTTT
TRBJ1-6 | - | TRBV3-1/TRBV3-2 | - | CASSQGQNYSPLHF | TGTGCCAGCAGCCAAGGACAGAACTATTCACCCCTCCACTTT
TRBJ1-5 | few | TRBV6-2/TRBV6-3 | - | CASSSGAHSNQPQHF | TGTGCCAGCAGTTCAGGGGCACATAGCAATCAGCCCCAGCATTTT
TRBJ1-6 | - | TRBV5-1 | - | CASSPGGGRIPLHF | TGCGCCAGCAGTCCCGGCGGGGGCCGCATACCCCTCCACTTT
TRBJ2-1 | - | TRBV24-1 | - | CATSDRYEQFF | TGTGCCACCAGTGATCGGTATGAGCAGTTCTTC
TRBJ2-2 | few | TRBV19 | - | CASSISGGATGELFF | TGTGCCAGTAGTATATCAGGTGGGGCCACCGGGGAGCTGTTTTTT
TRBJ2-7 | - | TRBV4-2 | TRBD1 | CASSLDRLYEQYF | TGTGCCAGCAGCCTGGACAGGCTCTACGAGCAGTACTTC
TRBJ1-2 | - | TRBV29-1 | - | CSVEDQGLGYTF | TGCAGCGTTGAAGACCAGGGTCTCGGCTACACCTTC
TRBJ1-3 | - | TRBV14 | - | CASSQVGTGRATIYF | TGTGCCAGCAGCCAAGTTGGCACAGGGCGGGCCACCATATATTTT
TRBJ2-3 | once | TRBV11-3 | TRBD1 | CASSLDRVDTQYF | TGTGCCAGCAGCTTGGACAGGGTTGATACGCAGTATTTT
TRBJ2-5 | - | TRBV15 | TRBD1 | CATSTRQGAEEGTQYF | TGTGCCACCAGCACCCGTCAGGGGGCTGAGGAAGGGACCCAGTACTTC
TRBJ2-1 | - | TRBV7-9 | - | CASSLRPPDNTNEQFF | TGTGCCAGCAGCTTGCGCCCCCCGGACAACACGAATGAGCAGTTCTTC
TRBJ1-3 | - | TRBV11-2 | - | CASSLAFHRNTIYF | TGTGCCAGCAGCTTAGCCTTTCATCGGAACACCATATATTTT
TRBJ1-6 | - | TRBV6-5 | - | CASSYLGRGGSSPLHF | TGTGCCAGCAGTTACTTAGGACGGGGTGGTAGTTCACCCCTCCACTTT
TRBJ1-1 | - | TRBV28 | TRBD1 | CASSLPAGARGVNTEAFF | TGTGCCAGCAGTTTACCGGCGGGCGCCAGGGGGGTCAACACTGAAGCTTTCTTT
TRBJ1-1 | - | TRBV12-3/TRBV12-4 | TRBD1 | CASSPGTGTEAFF | TGTGCCAGCAGTCCCGGGACAGGGACTGAAGCTTTCTTT
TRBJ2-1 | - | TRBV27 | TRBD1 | CASSLGTEPYNEQFF | TGTGCCAGCAGTTTAGGGACAGAGCCCTACAATGAGCAGTTCTTC
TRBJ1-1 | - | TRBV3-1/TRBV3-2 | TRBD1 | CASGPTGWTEAFF | TGTGCCAGCGGGCCGACAGGGTGGACTGAAGCTTTCTTT